These 20 T cell receptor beta chains were all obtained from the same sample, sequenced in a study of blood T cells in healthy people across ages. A J-beta primer mix and a sample-barcoded 5' primer were used in a second PCR of roughly 6 to 11 cycles. TCRdb re-called the 5' RACE reads with MiXCR, one entry per CDR3 protein. There are hundreds of thousands of distinct CDR3 sequences in the sample; approximately 49% occur only once, and under 35% lies in the top ten. Sequenced material: blood. All receptors come from a woman in her sixties in good health.

This clonotype was counted a few times. The chain uses TRBV6-1 and TRBJ2-7; D call uncertain. The germline V gene encodes CDR1 MNHNS and CDR2 SASEGT. This CDR3 is 15 amino acids long. Trimming left V 1 base short and J 4 bases short, with 14 bases between. CDR3 loop: CASSEGVAKMYEQYF. In nucleotides, the CDR3 is TGTGCCAGCAGTGAAGGGGTAGCTAAAATGTACGAGCAGTACTTC.

This clonotype appeared once. This chain uses TRBV12-3 or TRBV12-4 with TRBJ1-2; 10 nucleotides match TRBD1. The CDR3 totals 17 residues. Losses at the gene ends were 6 bases for V and 2 bases for J; bases not matched to a gene: 12. CDR3 nucleotide sequence: TGTGCCAGCAGCCCCCCCGGGACAGGGGCCACCAACTATGGCTACACCTTC. This codes for CASSPPGTGATNYGYTF.

This clonotype was counted at least ten times. The chain recombines TRBV10-3 with TRBJ2-7; 10 nucleotides agree with TRBD2. From germline, CDR1 is ENHRY and CDR2 SYGVKD. The CDR3 runs 13 residues. Losses at the gene ends were 8 bases for V and 0 bases for J; bases not matched to a gene: 1. The CDR3 coding sequence is TGTGCCATCTCTAGCGGGAGCTCCTACGAGCAGTACTTC. This gives the protein CAISSGSSYEQYF.

This sequence joins TRBV2 and TRBJ1-2; no reliable D call. The V end was cut by 6 bases, the J end by 2 bases, with 10 bases between. CDR3 length: 13 amino acids. The V gene's germline CDR1 is SNHLY and CDR2 FYNNEI. The CDR3 here is CASSGGKNYGYTF. In DNA, the CDR3 is TGTGCCAGCAGCGGAGGCAAGAACTATGGCTACACCTTC.

This clonotype was found a few times. The chain carries TRBV4-3 and TRBJ2-5; possibly TRBD2 for D (5 bases). V was pared by 4 bases and J by 4 bases, with 13 bases between. Germline V gene lookup returns CDR1 LGHNA and CDR2 YSLEER. The CDR3 extends over 14 amino acids. CDR3 DNA: TGCGCCAGCAGCCCATTAGCGTATGGAGAGACCCAGTACTTC. This sequence encodes CASSPLAYGETQYF.

The chain uses TRBV15 and TRBJ2-1; D tentatively fits TRBD1 or TRBD2 (6 bases each). There are 13 residues in the CDR3. Trimming removed 0 bases from V and 10 bases from J, with 10 bases in between. Germline lookup yields CDR1 LNHNV and CDR2 YYDKDF (reference sequence). The DNA for the CDR3 is TGTGCCACCAGCAGAGATGGGGGGCGGGAGCAGTTCTTC. Translating gives CATSRDGGREQFF.

Many counts were recorded for this clonotype. V usage is TRBV20-1 and J usage is TRBJ2-1, with TRBD2 matching over 7 bases. Germline loops: CDR1 DFQATT, CDR2 SNEGSKA (reference sequence). The CDR3 sequence is 16 residues long. V lost 1 base, J lost 4 bases, and 10 bases stayed unmatched. In DNA form, the CDR3 reads TGCAGTGCTAGAGGAAGTGGGGGGGAGATTTACAATGAGCAGTTCTTC. Amino acid sequence: CSARGSGGEIYNEQFF.

This clonotype was counted at least ten times. The chain joins TRBV20-1 to TRBJ2-7; D may match TRBD1 or TRBD2 (6 bases each). The J call may be incorrect, as the DNA end agrees better with TRBJ2-5. The CDR3 length is 13 residues. Germline CDR1 reads DFQATT; CDR2 reads SNEGSKA (reference sequence). The CDR3 loop reads CSAPEMGGGTQYF. DNA of the CDR3: TGCAGTGCCCCTGAGATGGGGGGCGGGACCCAGTACTTC.

The chain is built from TRBV18 and TRBJ2-4; D perhaps matches TRBD2 (6 bases). Looked up from germline, CDR1 is KGHSH and CDR2 is LQKENI. The V gene lost 2 bases and the J gene lost 13 bases, with 18 bases spanning the gap. CDR3 length equals 14 residues. CDR3 residues: CASSPSLEGTEQYF. CDR3 DNA: TGTGCCAGCTCACCATCGTTGGAGGGAACGGAGCAGTACTTC.

This clonotype was detected only a few times. The V and J genes are TRBV29-1 and TRBJ1-1, with D uncertain. Germline V CDR1 and CDR2: SQVTM, ANQGSEA. Trimming removed 6 bases from V and 3 bases from J, with 17 bases in between. This CDR3 contains 14 residues. CDR3 sequence reads: CSVTSTLGDTEAFF. The DNA of the CDR3 is TGCAGCGTAACTTCTACACTTGGGGACACTGAAGCTTTCTTT.

The table lists this clonotype with a few counts. CDR3 region: CASRLQGADYGYTF. CDR3 DNA: TGTGCCAGCAGACTACAGGGGGCCGACTATGGCTACACCTTC. This chain connects TRBV28 to TRBJ1-2; TRBD1 matches at 9 bases. The CDR3 has 14 residues. With V trimmed by 6 bases and J by 3 bases, 5 bases remained unmatched. The germline CDR1 and CDR2 sequences are MDHEN and SYDVKM.

This clonotype was recorded only once. The J gene is TRBJ1-4, the V gene TRBV20-1; maybe TRBD1 (5 bases). The CDR3 is made up of 17 amino acids. In germline, CDR1 is DFQATT, CDR2 SNEGSKA (reference sequence). Trimming left V 3 bases short and J 0 bases short, with 17 bases between. CDR3 in amino acids: CSARRSGTAATNEKLFF. CDR3 DNA: TGCAGTGCTAGGCGGAGTGGGACCGCCGCAACTAATGAAAAACTGTTTTTT.

Notes on this clonotype: With a much larger clone just one base away, this may be a read error. J is TRBJ2-1 and V is TRBV7-2; tentatively, D is TRBD1 (5 bases). The CDR3 sequence is 17 residues long. Per germline, CDR1 SGHTA and CDR2 FQGNSA. CDR3 sequence: CANSYRQPASSYNEQFF. In DNA, the CDR3 is TGTGCCAACAGCTACAGACAGCCAGCCAGCTCCTACAATGAGCAGTTCTTC.

J is TRBJ2-3 and V is TRBV29-1; TRBD1 aligns across 7 bases. Germline CDR1 is SQVTM and CDR2 is ANQGSEA. The CDR3 spans 15 residues. Losses at the gene ends were 1 base for V and 2 bases for J; bases not matched to a gene: 6. CDR3 in amino acids: CSVEASDRITDTQYF. CDR3 in DNA: TGCAGCGTTGAAGCCTCGGACAGGATCACAGATACGCAGTATTTT.

V usage is TRBV30 and J usage is TRBJ1-2; a possible D gene is TRBD1 (5 bases). Germline V lookup: CDR1 GTSNPN, CDR2 SVGIG (reference sequence). The CDR3 spans 13 residues. In DNA form, the CDR3 reads TGTGCTGGCTCGGGGGACGGGAACTATGGCTACACCTTC. As protein: CAGSGDGNYGYTF.

V is TRBV4-3 and J is TRBJ2-7; 9 nucleotides line up with TRBD1. Germline trimming cut 1 base from V and 6 bases from J; bases unmatched to any gene: 10. Germline V gene data show CDR1 as LGHNA and CDR2 as YSLEER. The CDR3 length is 16 residues. CDR3 sequence reads: CASSQGPGQGTSEQYF. CDR3 DNA sequence: TGCGCCAGCAGCCAAGGACCGGGACAGGGAACGAGCGAGCAGTACTTC.

The gene calls are TRBV7-3 and TRBJ2-2; D might be TRBD1 (5 bases). In germline, CDR1 is SGHTA, CDR2 FQGTGA. Trimming left V 2 bases short and J 1 base short, with 17 bases between. The CDR3 extends over 18 amino acids. The CDR3 loop reads CASSLGQGSSLNTGELFF. DNA of the CDR3: TGTGCCAGCAGCTTAGGTCAGGGTTCGTCCCTGAACACCGGGGAGCTGTTTTTT. The entire variable domain, with the rest obtained from reference TRBV7-3 and TRBJ2-2, is as follows: GAGVSQTPSNKVTEKGKYVELRCDPISGHTALYWYRQSLGQGPEFLIYFQGTGAADDSGLPNDRFFAVRPEGSVSTLKIQRTERGDSAVYLCASSLGQGSSLNTGELFFGEGSRLTVL.

The J gene is TRBJ2-5, the V gene TRBV15; D not certain. This CDR3 contains 12 residues. CDR1 is LNHNV and CDR2 is YYDKDF in the germline V gene (reference sequence). Deletions cut 0 bases from V and 11 bases from J, with 10 bases between. The DNA of the CDR3 is TGTGCCACCAGCAGAGATCAGGCTACGCAGTACTTC. Translation: CATSRDQATQYF.

The J gene is TRBJ2-3, the V gene TRBV20-1; 7 positions agree with TRBD2. V trimming: 4 bases; J trimming: 2 bases; junction bases outside the gene matches: 6. This CDR3 spans 14 amino acids. Looked up from germline, CDR1 is DFQATT and CDR2 is SNEGSKA (reference sequence). In DNA, the CDR3 is TGCAGTGCTACACCTAGCGGACCCACAGATACGCAGTATTTT. Its translation: CSATPSGPTDTQYF.

This clonotype was seen repeatedly, ten times or more. J is TRBJ1-6 and V is TRBV4-3, with TRBD1 as a possible D gene (5 bases). Germline-derived CDR1 and CDR2 are LGHNA and YSLEER. Trimming took 0 bases from V and 6 from J, leaving 15 bases between them. The CDR3 contains 17 residues. CDR3 sequence: CASSQETGGTANSPLHF. In DNA form, the CDR3 reads TGCGCCAGCAGCCAAGAAACTGGGGGAACTGCTAATTCACCCCTCCACTTT.